The next 21 T cell receptor beta chains were all read from a single sample in a study of cytomegalovirus exposure and HLA in healthy donors. The PCR employed 60 Vbeta primers together with 13 Jbeta primers. Method: immunoSEQ multiplex PCR; TCRdb's copy keeps in-frame clones and lacks some. The table lists fewer than 140,000 clones, roughly 80% of them singletons. The sample was PBMCs. The receptor source for this set is a man in his forties or fifties in good health and CMV-seronegative.

The gene calls are TRBV7-9 and TRBJ1-2; no reliable D call. Deletions cut 6 bases from V and 7 bases from J, with 12 bases between. Germline-derived CDR1 and CDR2 are SEHNR and FQNEAQ (reference sequence). CDR3 length: 12 residues. The CDR3 sequence is CASSDHRGGYTF. The CDR3 nucleotides are TGTGCCAGCAGTGACCACCGGGGTGGCTACACCTTC.

The V gene is TRBV27, the J gene TRBJ1-1, with D tentatively TRBD1 (5 bases). This CDR3 has 15 amino acids. Trimming pared 2 bases from V and 1 base from J, leaving 11 bases between. In germline, CDR1 is MNHEY, CDR2 SMNVEV (reference sequence). CDR3 coding DNA: TGTGCCAGCAGTTTACGGGGGACGGGGAACACTGAAGCTTTCTTT. It specifies CASSLRGTGNTEAFF.

The chain has TRBV29-1 and TRBJ1-1, with 8 positions matching TRBD1. CDR1 and CDR2 from the germline V gene are SQVTM and ANQGSEA. The CDR3 sequence is 13 residues long. The V gene end was trimmed by 4 bases and the J gene end by 5 bases; junction bases not matched to a gene: 6. For the CDR3, the DNA is TGCAGCGTTGTCAGGGGGCGGTGGACTGAAGCTTTCTTT. Its protein product is CSVVRGRWTEAFF. Variable domain in full (rest from reference TRBV29-1 and TRBJ1-1): SAVISQKPSRDICQRGTSLTIQCQVDSQVTMMFWYRQQPGQSLTLIATANQGSEATYESGFVIDKFPISRPNLTFSTLTVSNMSPEDSSIYLCSVVRGRWTEAFFGQGTRLTVV.

This clone was counted a single time. The chain is built from TRBV10-3 and TRBJ2-3; possibly TRBD2 for D (6 bases). The V end lost 0 bases, the J end lost 5 bases, and 18 bases lay between the germline ends. CDR3 length: 17 residues. Germline CDR1 reads ENHRY; CDR2 reads SYGVKD. The CDR3 DNA sequence: TGTGCCATCAGTGAGTCGATTAAGCCTAGCGAGGGAGATACGCAGTATTTT. This translates into CAISESIKPSEGDTQYF.

J is TRBJ1-2 and V is TRBV11-2; D is perhaps TRBD1 (5 bases). The CDR3 covers 13 residues. CDR1 SGHAT and CDR2 FQNNGV come from the germline V gene. Between the trimmed V and J ends, which lost 5 bases and 3 bases, there was a span of 10 bases. The CDR3 DNA is TGTGCCAGCAGCACGACAGTGCACTATGGCTACACCTTC. Its translation: CASSTTVHYGYTF.

A few counts support this clone. This chain uses TRBV6-6 with TRBJ1-1; possibly TRBD1 for D (5 bases). Trimming took 6 bases from V and 2 from J, leaving 16 bases between them. Per germline, CDR1 MNHNY and CDR2 SVGAGI (reference sequence). The CDR3 consists of 15 residues. The CDR3, as DNA: TGTGCCAGCAGGCCCCCTTTGGGGGGTAACACTGAAGCTTTCTTT. Translated, it gives CASRPPLGGNTEAFF.

The chain couples TRBV6-1 to TRBJ1-5; D might be TRBD1 (5 bases). V lost 6 bases and J 7 bases, leaving 19 bases between the germline ends. The CDR3 covers 15 residues. CDR1 MNHNS and CDR2 SASEGT come from the germline V gene. CDR3 loop: CASSPVSGGAQPQHF. CDR3 in DNA: TGTGCCAGCAGCCCCGTCTCGGGTGGGGCGCAGCCCCAGCATTTT.

This clone has more than one count but fewer than ten. The gene calls are TRBV9 and TRBJ2-5, with 9 bases lining up with TRBD1. The CDR3 is 15 amino acids. With 3 bases clipped from V and 4 bases from J, the junction kept 7 bases outside the gene matches. Germline assignment: CDR1 SGDLS and CDR2 YYNGEE. CDR3 sequence reads: CASSGEDRGTETQYF. The CDR3 DNA is TGTGCCAGCAGCGGAGAGGACAGGGGAACAGAGACCCAGTACTTC.

V and J are TRBV29-1 and TRBJ2-3, with 7 positions matching TRBD2. The CDR3 runs to 12 residues. V shed 6 bases, J shed 4 bases, and the junction held 4 bases outside the gene matches. Germline values: CDR1 SQVTM, CDR2 ANQGSEA. The CDR3 loop reads CSVNGGSDTQYF. CDR3 DNA: TGCAGCGTGAACGGGGGGTCAGATACGCAGTATTTT.

V gene TRBV6-5 combines with J gene TRBJ1-1; tentatively, D is TRBD1 (5 bases). Trimming removed 7 bases at V and 2 bases at J, with 14 bases between. The CDR3 spans 14 residues. Looked up from germline, CDR1 is MNHEY and CDR2 is SVGAGI. The CDR3 here is CASKRDRLNTEAFF. CDR3 bases: TGTGCCAGCAAACGAGACAGACTCAACACTGAAGCTTTCTTT.

This clone has only a few counts. The V and J genes are TRBV4-1 and TRBJ2-1; 9 bases agree with TRBD2. The length of the CDR3 is 16 residues. Germline CDR1 MGHRA, CDR2 YSYEKL. V lost 1 base to trimming and J lost 5 bases; unmatched junction nucleotides: 6. CDR3 loop: CASSQGLAGKNNEQFF. Written as DNA, the CDR3 is TGCGCCAGCAGCCAAGGGCTAGCGGGGAAAAACAATGAGCAGTTCTTC.

The chain links TRBV19 to TRBJ1-3; D remains ambiguous. Trimming took off 5 bases at V and 0 bases at J, with 14 bases between the two ends. This CDR3 is 16 amino acids long. The germline V gene has CDR1 LNHDA and CDR2 SQIVND (reference sequence). CDR3 coding DNA: TGTGCCAGTAGTTCCTCACGACTGGGCTCTGGAAACACCATATATTTT. Protein: CASSSSRLGSGNTIYF.

This clone has a single count. V usage is TRBV10-1 and J usage is TRBJ2-3; D gene uncertain. CDR1 is WNHNN and CDR2 is SYGVQD in the germline V gene (reference sequence). The length of the CDR3 is 13 residues. Trimming pared 0 bases from V and 4 bases from J, leaving 5 bases between. CDR3 DNA sequence: TGCGCCAGCAGTGAGTCGGCTGCAGATACGCAGTATTTT. Amino acid sequence: CASSESAADTQYF.

V usage is TRBV5-4 and J usage is TRBJ2-6; a weak D match, TRBD1 (6 bases). Trimming took 1 base from V and 0 from J, leaving 14 bases between them. Germline CDR1 and CDR2: SGHNT and YYREEE (reference sequence). The CDR3 has 18 amino acids. CDR3 bases: TGTGCCAGCAGCTTGAGGACAGCCTCCCGCTCTGGGGCCAACGTCCTGACTTTC. Its protein is CASSLRTASRSGANVLTF.

This clone was counted between two and nine times. This chain joins TRBV19 and TRBJ2-3, with D possibly TRBD2 on 6 matching bases. Germline loops: CDR1 LNHDA, CDR2 SQIVND (reference sequence). V was trimmed by 7 bases and J by 5 bases, leaving 13 bases between them. The CDR3 is 13 amino acids. The CDR3, as DNA: TGTGCCAGTACGGTGCGGGGCGGAGATACGCAGTATTTT. Translated, it gives CASTVRGGDTQYF. Variable domain in full (rest from reference TRBV19 and TRBJ2-3): DGGITQSPKYLFRKEGQNVTLSCEQNLNHDAMYWYRQDPGQGLRLIYYSQIVNDFQKGDIAEGYSVSREKKESFPLTVTSAQKNPTAFYLCASTVRGGDTQYFGPGTRLTVL.

The chain is built from TRBV5-1 and TRBJ2-5, with unresolved D. V was trimmed by 0 bases and J by 4 bases, leaving 16 bases between them. The CDR3 contains 16 residues. Germline loops: CDR1 SGHRS, CDR2 YFSETQ. CDR3 residues: CASSLDGFSYGETQYF. The DNA of the CDR3 is TGCGCCAGCAGCTTGGACGGTTTTTCTTACGGAGAGACCCAGTACTTC.

This chain uses TRBV4-1 with TRBJ2-1, with 13 bases identical to TRBD2. Germline CDR1 and CDR2: MGHRA and YSYEKL. The CDR3 totals 17 residues. Trimming took 4 bases from V and 8 from J; bases not matched to a gene: 11. The CDR3 nucleotides are TGCGCCAGCAGCCCTAACCCCACTAGCGGGGGGGCCTATGAGCAGTTCTTC. It codes for CASSPNPTSGGAYEQFF.

There are a few counts of this clone. The chain carries TRBV6-1 and TRBJ1-2; tentatively, D is TRBD1 (6 bases). There are 14 residues in the CDR3. Germline assignment: CDR1 MNHNS and CDR2 SASEGT. Trimming took 5 bases from V and 0 from J, leaving 10 bases between them. The CDR3 coding sequence is TGTGCCAGCAGTCATCGGACAGCTAACTATGGCTACACCTTC. Translated, it gives CASSHRTANYGYTF.

The rearrangement joins TRBV5-1 to TRBJ2-7; D is perhaps TRBD1 (6 bases). The CDR3 runs to 15 residues. Trimming took off 1 base at V and 5 bases at J, with 16 bases between the two ends. Germline CDR1 is SGHRS and CDR2 is YFSETQ. Here the CDR3 reads CASSLNQGSSHEQYF. CDR3 bases: TGCGCCAGCAGCTTGAACCAGGGGAGTTCTCACGAGCAGTACTTC.

The chain uses TRBV5-4 and TRBJ2-4; TRBD1 agrees at 10 bases. Germline V gene data show CDR1 as SGHNT and CDR2 as YYREEE (reference sequence). V dropped 4 bases and J dropped 7; count of bases not matched to a gene: 8. This CDR3 is 15 amino acids long. CDR3 residues: CASSKIDRGLNIQYF. CDR3 DNA: TGTGCCAGCAGCAAAATCGACAGGGGGCTTAACATTCAGTACTTC. Filled out from reference TRBV5-4 and TRBJ2-4, the complete variable domain reads ETGVTQSPTHLIKTRGQQVTLRCSSQSGHNTVSWYQQALGQGPQFIFQYYREEENGRGNFPPRFSGLQFPNYSSELNVNALELDDSALYLCASSKIDRGLNIQYFGAGTRLSVL.

CDR3 amino acids: CAPLGGSNQPQHF. The CDR3 nucleotides are TGTGCCCCCTTAGGAGGCTCCAATCAGCCCCAGCATTTT. This sequence joins TRBV30 and TRBJ1-5, with unresolved D. Between the trimmed V and J ends, which lost 8 bases and 3 bases, there was a span of 14 bases. The CDR3 covers 13 residues. CDR1 and CDR2 (germline): GTSNPN, SVGIG (reference sequence).